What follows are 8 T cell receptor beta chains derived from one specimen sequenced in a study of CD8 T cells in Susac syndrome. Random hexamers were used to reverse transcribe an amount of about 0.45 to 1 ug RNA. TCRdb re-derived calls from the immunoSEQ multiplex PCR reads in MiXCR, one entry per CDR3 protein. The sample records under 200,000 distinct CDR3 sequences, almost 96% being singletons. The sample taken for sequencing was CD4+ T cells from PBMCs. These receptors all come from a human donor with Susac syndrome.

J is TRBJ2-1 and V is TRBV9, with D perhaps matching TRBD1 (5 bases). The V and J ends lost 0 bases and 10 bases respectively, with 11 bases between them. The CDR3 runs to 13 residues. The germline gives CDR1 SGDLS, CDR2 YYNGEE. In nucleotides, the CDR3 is TGTGCCAGCAGCGTAGCTGGGGCAAGGGAGCAGTTCTTC. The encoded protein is CASSVAGAREQFF.

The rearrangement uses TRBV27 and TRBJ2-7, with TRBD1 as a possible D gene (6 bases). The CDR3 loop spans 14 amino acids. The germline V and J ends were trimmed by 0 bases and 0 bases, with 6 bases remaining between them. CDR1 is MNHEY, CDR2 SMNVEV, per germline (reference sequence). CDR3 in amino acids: CASSLSDSSYEQYF. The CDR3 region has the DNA TGTGCCAGCAGTTTATCGGACAGCTCCTACGAGCAGTACTTC.

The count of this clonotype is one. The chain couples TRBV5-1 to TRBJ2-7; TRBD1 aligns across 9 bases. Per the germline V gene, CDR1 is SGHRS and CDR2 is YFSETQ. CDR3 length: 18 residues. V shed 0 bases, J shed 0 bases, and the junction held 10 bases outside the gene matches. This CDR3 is CASSLGPGQGASSYEQYF. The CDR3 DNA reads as TGCGCCAGCAGCTTGGGCCCGGGACAGGGAGCCTCCTCCTACGAGCAGTACTTC.

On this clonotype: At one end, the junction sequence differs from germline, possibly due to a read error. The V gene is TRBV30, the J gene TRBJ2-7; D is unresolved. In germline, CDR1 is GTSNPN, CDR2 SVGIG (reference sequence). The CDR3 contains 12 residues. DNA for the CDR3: TGTGCCTGGAGTGTGTCCGTGGGCTACCGTGGTTTC. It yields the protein CAWSVSVGYRGF. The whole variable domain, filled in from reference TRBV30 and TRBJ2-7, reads SQTIHQWPATLVQPVGSPLSLECTVEGTSNPNLYWYRQAAGRGLQLLFYSVGIGQISSEVPQNLSASRPQDRQFILSSKKLLLSDSGFYLCAWSVSVGYRGFGPGTRLTVT.

The CDR3 here is CASSNDGLYNEQFF. CDR3 bases: TGTGCCAGTAGTAACGACGGTCTCTACAATGAGCAGTTCTTC. The chain employs TRBV19 and TRBJ2-1; D remains unclear. The CDR3 is made up of 14 amino acids. Trimming pared 4 bases from V and 3 bases from J, leaving 10 bases between. Germline CDR1 reads LNHDA; CDR2 reads SQIVND (reference sequence).

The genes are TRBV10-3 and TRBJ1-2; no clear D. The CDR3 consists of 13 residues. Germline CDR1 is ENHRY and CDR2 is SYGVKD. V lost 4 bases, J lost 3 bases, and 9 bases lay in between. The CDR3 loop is CAISGTLDYGYTF. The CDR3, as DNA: TGTGCCATCAGTGGGACTCTAGACTATGGCTACACCTTC.

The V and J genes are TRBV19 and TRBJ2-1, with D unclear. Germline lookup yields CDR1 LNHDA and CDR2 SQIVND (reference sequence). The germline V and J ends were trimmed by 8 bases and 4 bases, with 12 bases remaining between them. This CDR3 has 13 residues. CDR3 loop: CASGTGPYNEQFF. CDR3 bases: TGTGCCAGTGGTACGGGCCCGTACAATGAGCAGTTCTTC. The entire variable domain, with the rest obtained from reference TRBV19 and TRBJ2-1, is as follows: DGGITQSPKYLFRKEGQNVTLSCEQNLNHDAMYWYRQDPGQGLRLIYYSQIVNDFQKGDIAEGYSVSREKKESFPLTVTSAQKNPTAFYLCASGTGPYNEQFFGPGTRLTVL.

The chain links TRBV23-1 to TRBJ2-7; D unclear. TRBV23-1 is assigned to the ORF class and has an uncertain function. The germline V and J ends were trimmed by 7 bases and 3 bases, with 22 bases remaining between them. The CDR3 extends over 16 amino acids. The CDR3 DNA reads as TGCGCCAGCACCGATATGGGCAGGCGATCCAACTACGAGCAGTACTTC. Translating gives CASTDMGRRSNYEQYF.